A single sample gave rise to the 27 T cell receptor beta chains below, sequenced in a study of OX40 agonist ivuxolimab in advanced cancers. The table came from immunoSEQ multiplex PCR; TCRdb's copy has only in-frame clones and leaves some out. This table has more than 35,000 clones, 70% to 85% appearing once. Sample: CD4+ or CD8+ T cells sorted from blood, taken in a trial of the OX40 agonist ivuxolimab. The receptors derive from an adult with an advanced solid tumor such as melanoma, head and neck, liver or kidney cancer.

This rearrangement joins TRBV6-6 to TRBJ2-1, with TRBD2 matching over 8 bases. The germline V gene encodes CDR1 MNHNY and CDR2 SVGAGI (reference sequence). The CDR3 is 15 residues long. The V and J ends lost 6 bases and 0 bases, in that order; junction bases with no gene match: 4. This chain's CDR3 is CASRIAGSSYNEQFF. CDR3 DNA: TGTGCCAGCAGGATAGCGGGGAGCTCCTACAATGAGCAGTTCTTC.

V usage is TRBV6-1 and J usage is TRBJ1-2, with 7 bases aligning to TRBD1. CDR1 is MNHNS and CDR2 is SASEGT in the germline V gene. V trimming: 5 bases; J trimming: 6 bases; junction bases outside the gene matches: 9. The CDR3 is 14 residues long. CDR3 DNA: TGTGCCAGCAGTAACCGACAGGGCCAAGATGGCTACACCTTC. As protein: CASSNRQGQDGYTF.

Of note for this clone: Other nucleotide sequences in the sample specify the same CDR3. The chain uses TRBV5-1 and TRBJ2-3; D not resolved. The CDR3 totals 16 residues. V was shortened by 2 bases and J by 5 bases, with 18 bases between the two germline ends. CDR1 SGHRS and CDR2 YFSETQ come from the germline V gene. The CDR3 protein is CASSLGTGSQQDTQYF. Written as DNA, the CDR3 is TGCGCCAGCAGCTTAGGAACCGGGTCGCAGCAAGATACGCAGTATTTT.

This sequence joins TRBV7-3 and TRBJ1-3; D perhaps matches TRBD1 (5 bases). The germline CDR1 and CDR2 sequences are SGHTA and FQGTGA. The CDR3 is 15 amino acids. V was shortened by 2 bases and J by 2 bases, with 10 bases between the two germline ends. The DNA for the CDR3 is TGTGCCAGCAGCTTAGGACCGGGGGCTGGAAACACCATATATTTT. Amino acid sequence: CASSLGPGAGNTIYF.

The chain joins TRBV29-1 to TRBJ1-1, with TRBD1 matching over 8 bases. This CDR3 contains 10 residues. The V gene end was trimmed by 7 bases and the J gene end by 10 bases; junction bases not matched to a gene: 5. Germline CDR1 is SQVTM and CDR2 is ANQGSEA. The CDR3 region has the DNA TGCAGCGCCCAGACAGGGGTAGCTTTCTTT. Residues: CSAQTGVAFF.

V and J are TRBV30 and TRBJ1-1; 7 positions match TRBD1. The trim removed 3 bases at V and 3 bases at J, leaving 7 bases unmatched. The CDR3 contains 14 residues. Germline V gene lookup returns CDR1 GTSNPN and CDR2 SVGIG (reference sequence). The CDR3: CAWRVGDRDTEAFF. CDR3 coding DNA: TGTGCCTGGAGAGTGGGAGACAGGGACACTGAAGCTTTCTTT. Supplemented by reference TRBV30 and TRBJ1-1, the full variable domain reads SQTIHQWPATLVQPVGSPLSLECTVEGTSNPNLYWYRQAAGRGLQLLFYSVGIGQISSEVPQNLSASRPQDRQFILSSKKLLLSDSGFYLCAWRVGDRDTEAFFGQGTRLTVV.

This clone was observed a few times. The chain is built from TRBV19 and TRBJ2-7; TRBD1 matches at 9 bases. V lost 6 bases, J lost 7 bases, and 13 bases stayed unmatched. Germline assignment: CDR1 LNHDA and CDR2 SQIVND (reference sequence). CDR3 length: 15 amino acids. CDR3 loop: CASRRTGTGIGEQYF. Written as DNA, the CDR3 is TGTGCCAGTAGACGAACCGGGACAGGGATCGGGGAGCAGTACTTC.

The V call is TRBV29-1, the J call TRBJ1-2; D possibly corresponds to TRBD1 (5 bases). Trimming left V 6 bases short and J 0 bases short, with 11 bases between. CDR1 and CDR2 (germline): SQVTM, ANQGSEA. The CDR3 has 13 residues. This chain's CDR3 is CSVGGLANYGYTF. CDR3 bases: TGCAGCGTCGGGGGTTTAGCTAACTATGGCTACACCTTC.

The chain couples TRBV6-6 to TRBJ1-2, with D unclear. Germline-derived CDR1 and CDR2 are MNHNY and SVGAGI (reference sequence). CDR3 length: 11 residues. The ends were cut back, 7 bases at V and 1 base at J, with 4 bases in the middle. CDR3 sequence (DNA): TGTGCCAGCACGGGTAACTATGGCTACACCTTC. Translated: CASTGNYGYTF.

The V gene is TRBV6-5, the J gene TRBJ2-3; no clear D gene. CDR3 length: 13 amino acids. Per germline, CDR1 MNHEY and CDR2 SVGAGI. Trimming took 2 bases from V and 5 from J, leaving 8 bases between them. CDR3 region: CASSYDLRDTQYF. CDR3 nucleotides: TGTGCCAGCAGTTACGATCTGCGAGATACGCAGTATTTT.

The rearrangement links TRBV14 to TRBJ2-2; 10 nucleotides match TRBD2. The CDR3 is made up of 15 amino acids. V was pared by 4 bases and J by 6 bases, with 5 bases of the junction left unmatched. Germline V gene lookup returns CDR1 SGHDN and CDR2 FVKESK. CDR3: CASSPPGLASGELFF. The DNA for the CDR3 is TGTGCCAGCAGCCCACCGGGACTAGCGTCCGGGGAGCTGTTTTTT.

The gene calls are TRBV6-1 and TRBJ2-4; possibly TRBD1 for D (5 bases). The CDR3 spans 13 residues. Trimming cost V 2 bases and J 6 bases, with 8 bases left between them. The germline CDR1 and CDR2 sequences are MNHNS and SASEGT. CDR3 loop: CASSEPRVNIQYF. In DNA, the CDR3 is TGTGCCAGCAGTGAACCCAGGGTAAACATTCAGTACTTC.

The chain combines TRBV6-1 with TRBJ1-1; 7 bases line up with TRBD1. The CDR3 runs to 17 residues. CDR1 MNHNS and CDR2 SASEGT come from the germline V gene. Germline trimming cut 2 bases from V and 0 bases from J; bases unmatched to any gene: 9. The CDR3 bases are TGTGCCAGCAGTGAATGGAAGGGGACAGACATGAACACTGAAGCTTTCTTT. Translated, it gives CASSEWKGTDMNTEAFF.

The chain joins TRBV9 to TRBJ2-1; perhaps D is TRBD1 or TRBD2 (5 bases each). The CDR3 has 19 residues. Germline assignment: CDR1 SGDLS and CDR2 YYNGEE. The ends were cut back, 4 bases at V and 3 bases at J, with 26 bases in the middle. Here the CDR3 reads CASSTTQRRQGVHYNEQFF. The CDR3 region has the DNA TGTGCCAGCAGCACCACCCAGAGACGGCAGGGAGTCCACTACAATGAGCAGTTCTTC.

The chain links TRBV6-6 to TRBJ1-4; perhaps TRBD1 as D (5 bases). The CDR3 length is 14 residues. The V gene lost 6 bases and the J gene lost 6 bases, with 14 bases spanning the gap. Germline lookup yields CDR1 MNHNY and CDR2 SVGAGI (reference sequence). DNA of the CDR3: TGTGCCAGCAGGAAGACAGAGAATTATGAAAAACTGTTTTTT. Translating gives CASRKTENYEKLFF.

This CDR3 is CASSLSRNTGELFF. The CDR3 nucleotides are TGTGCCAGCAGCTTGTCTCGTAACACCGGGGAGCTGTTTTTT. The gene calls are TRBV11-1 and TRBJ2-2; D ambiguous. Trimming shortened V by 3 bases and J by 2 bases, and 7 bases separated the two germline ends. Germline V gene sequence: CDR1 SGHAT, CDR2 FQDESV (reference sequence). The CDR3 is 14 amino acids.

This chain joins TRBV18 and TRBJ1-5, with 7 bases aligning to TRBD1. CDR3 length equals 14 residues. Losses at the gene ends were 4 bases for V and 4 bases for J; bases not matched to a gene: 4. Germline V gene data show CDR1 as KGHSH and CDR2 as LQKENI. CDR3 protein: CASSQAGGNQPQHF. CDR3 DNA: TGTGCCAGCTCACAGGCAGGGGGGAATCAGCCCCAGCATTTT.

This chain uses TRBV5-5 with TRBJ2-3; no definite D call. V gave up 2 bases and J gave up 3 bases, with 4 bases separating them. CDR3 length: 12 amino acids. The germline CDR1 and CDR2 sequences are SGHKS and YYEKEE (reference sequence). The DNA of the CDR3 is TGTGCCAGCAGCTTCCAAACAGATACGCAGTATTTT. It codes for CASSFQTDTQYF.

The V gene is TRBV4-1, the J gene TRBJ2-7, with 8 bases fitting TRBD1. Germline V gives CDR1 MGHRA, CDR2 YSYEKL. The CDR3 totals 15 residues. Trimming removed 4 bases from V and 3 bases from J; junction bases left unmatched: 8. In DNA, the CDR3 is TGCGCCAGCAGCCCCCTCGGGACAGGCATCTACGAGCAGTACGTC. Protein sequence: CASSPLGTGIYEQYV.

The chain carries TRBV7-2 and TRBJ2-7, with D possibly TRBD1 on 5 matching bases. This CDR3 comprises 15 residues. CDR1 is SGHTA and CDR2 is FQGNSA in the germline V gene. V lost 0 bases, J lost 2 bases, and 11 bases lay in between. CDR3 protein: CASSLAKGSPYEQYF. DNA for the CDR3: TGTGCCAGCAGCTTAGCGAAGGGGTCCCCCTACGAGCAGTACTTC.

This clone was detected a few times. The CDR3 DNA is TGTGCCAGCAGCGCCTCGGGACACTCCTACGAGCAGTACTTC. Its translation is CASSASGHSYEQYF. The rearrangement uses TRBV9 and TRBJ2-7; perhaps TRBD1 as D (6 bases). Trimming removed 3 bases at V and 0 bases at J, with 10 bases between. Germline V CDR1 and CDR2: SGDLS, YYNGEE. This CDR3 contains 14 residues. Using reference TRBV9 and TRBJ2-7 for the parts outside the CDR3, the full variable domain is DSGVTQTPKHLITATGQRVTLRCSPRSGDLSVYWYQQSLDQGLQFLIQYYNGEERAKGNILERFSAQQFPDLHSELNLSSLELGDSALYFCASSASGHSYEQYFGPGTRLTVT.

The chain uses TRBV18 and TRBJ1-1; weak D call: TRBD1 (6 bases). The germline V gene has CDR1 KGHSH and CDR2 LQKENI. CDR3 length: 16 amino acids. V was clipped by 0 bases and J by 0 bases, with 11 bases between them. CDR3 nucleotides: TGTGCCAGCTCACCACCGGTCGGGGGCGTGAACACTGAAGCTTTCTTT. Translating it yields CASSPPVGGVNTEAFF. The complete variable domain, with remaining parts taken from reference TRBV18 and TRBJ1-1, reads NAGVMQNPRHLVRRRGQEARLRCSPMKGHSHVYWYRQLPEEGLKFMVYLQKENIIDESGMPKERFSAEFPKEGPSILRIQQVVRGDSAAYFCASSPPVGGVNTEAFFGQGTRLTVV.

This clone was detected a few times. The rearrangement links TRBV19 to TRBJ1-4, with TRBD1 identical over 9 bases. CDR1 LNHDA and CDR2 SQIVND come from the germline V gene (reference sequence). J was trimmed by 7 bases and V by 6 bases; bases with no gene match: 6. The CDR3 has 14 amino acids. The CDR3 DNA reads TGTGCCAGTAGATCACAGGGGGCCGGTGAAAAACTGTTTTTT. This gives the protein CASRSQGAGEKLFF.

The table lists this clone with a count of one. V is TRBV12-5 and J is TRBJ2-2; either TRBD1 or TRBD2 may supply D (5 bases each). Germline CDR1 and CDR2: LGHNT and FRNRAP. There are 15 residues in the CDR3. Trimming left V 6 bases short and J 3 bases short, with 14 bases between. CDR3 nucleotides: TGTGCTAGTGGCCTCCGGGACGGATACACCGGGGAGCTGTTTTTT. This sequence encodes CASGLRDGYTGELFF.

The CDR3 region has the DNA TGTGCCAGCAGCTTAGTACCGGGGGAAACCTACAATGAGCAGTTCTTC. Translating gives CASSLVPGETYNEQFF. V is TRBV7-3 and J is TRBJ2-1; a possible D gene is TRBD2 (6 bases). The CDR3 has 16 amino acids. Per germline, CDR1 SGHTA and CDR2 FQGTGA. Trimming removed 2 bases from V and 2 bases from J, with 13 bases in between. The full variable domain, with the rest looked up from reference TRBV7-3 and TRBJ2-1, is GAGVSQTPSNKVTEKGKYVELRCDPISGHTALYWYRQSLGQGPEFLIYFQGTGAADDSGLPNDRFFAVRPEGSVSTLKIQRTERGDSAVYLCASSLVPGETYNEQFFGPGTRLTVL.

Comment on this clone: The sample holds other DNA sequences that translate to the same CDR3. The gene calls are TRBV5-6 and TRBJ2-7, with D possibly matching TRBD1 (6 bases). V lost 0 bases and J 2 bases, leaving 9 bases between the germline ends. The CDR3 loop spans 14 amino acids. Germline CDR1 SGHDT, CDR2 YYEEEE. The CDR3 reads CASSLGGDTYEQYF. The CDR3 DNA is TGTGCCAGCAGCTTGGGAGGGGACACCTACGAGCAGTACTTC.

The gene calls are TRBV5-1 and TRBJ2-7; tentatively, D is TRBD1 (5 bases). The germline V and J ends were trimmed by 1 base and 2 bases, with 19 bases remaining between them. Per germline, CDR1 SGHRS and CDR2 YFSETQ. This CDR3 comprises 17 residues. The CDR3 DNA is TGCGCCAGCAGCTTGTGGTCAGGGAACAACTCACCCTACGAGCAGTACTTC. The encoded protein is CASSLWSGNNSPYEQYF.